The 9 T cell receptor beta chains below were found in one sample sequenced in a study of blood T cells in healthy people across ages. A J-beta primer mix and a sample-barcoded 5' primer were used in a second PCR of roughly 6 to 11 cycles. TCRdb itself ran the 5' RACE reads through MiXCR, one entry per CDR3 protein. The data contain fewer than 750,000 distinct CDR3 sequences, about 50% of them singletons. The specimen sequenced was blood. The receptors stem from an elderly woman in good health.

This clonotype was found many times. The chain joins TRBV27 to TRBJ2-7, with D perhaps being TRBD1 or TRBD2 (6 bases each). The CDR3 contains 15 residues. With 2 bases removed from V and 2 bases from J, the gap between germline ends came to 13 bases. CDR1 and CDR2 from the germline V gene are MNHEY and SMNVEV (reference sequence). CDR3 nucleotide sequence: TGTGCCAGCAGTTTAGCTTGGAGGGGGACCTACGAGCAGTACTTC. It yields the protein CASSLAWRGTYEQYF.

CDR3 amino acids: CSARGLDASYNEQYF. For the CDR3, the DNA is TGCAGTGCTAGAGGGCTTGATGCCTCCTACAATGAGCAGTACTTC. The gene calls are TRBV20-1 and TRBJ2-1; D ambiguous. The DNA end is more similar to TRBJ2-7, so the J call may be wrong. CDR1 is DFQATT, CDR2 SNEGSKA, per germline (reference sequence). This CDR3 has 15 residues.

J is TRBJ2-3 and V is TRBV7-2, with 7 positions matching TRBD1. The V and J ends lost 6 bases and 0 bases, in that order; junction bases with no gene match: 6. The CDR3 is made up of 15 amino acids. CDR1 is SGHTA, CDR2 FQGNSA, per germline. Here the CDR3 reads CASRSPGQSTDTQYF. The CDR3, as DNA: TGTGCCAGCAGGTCACCGGGACAGAGCACAGATACGCAGTATTTT.

Note on this clonotype: This clone may be a read error of a much larger clone one base away. This chain joins TRBV12-3 or TRBV12-4 and TRBJ1-2; D gene unclear. There are 13 residues in the CDR3. The ends were cut back, 7 bases at V and 3 bases at J, with 12 bases in the middle. CDR3 coding DNA: TGTGCCAGCAACAAACGGGGTGACTATGGCTACACCTTC. It codes for CASNKRGDYGYTF.

This clonotype was observed a handful of times. The rearrangement links TRBV20-1 to TRBJ1-1, with a weak D call TRBD1 (5 bases). The CDR3 extends over 13 amino acids. CDR1 and CDR2 (germline): DFQATT, SNEGSKA (reference sequence). The V end was cut by 6 bases, the J end by 5 bases, with 16 bases between. The CDR3 DNA is TGCAGTGCGCCGACAGACATGGCGACTGAAGCTTTCTTT. It codes for CSAPTDMATEAFF.

The V and J genes are TRBV4-2 and TRBJ2-5; D is unresolved. This CDR3 is built from 15 residues. V shed 0 bases and J shed 1 base, with 9 bases lying between them. CDR1 LGHNA and CDR2 YNFKEQ come from the germline V gene. The CDR3 bases are TGTGCCAGCAGCCAAGATGGCCAGGTCCAAGAGACCCAGTACTTC. This sequence encodes CASSQDGQVQETQYF.

As to this clonotype: Since a much larger clone is just one base distant, this may be a read error. The chain carries TRBV9 and TRBJ2-6, with 9 bases identical to TRBD1. CDR3 size: 19 residues. Germline-derived CDR1 and CDR2 are SGDLS and YYNGEE. DNA for the CDR3: TGTGCCAGCAGCCCGAGGGGGGGACAGGGACAATCTGGGGCCAACGTCCTGGCTTTC. Translated, it gives CASSPRGGQGQSGANVLAF.

This clonotype appeared a few times. This sequence joins TRBV27 and TRBJ2-3; TRBD2 matches at 8 bases. V shed 1 base, J shed 3 bases, and the junction held 9 bases outside the gene matches. Germline-derived CDR1 and CDR2 are MNHEY and SMNVEV (reference sequence). CDR3 length: 17 residues. In DNA, the CDR3 is TGTGCCAGCAGTTTATTCAGTGGGACTAGTGGGACAGATACGCAGTATTTT. Translation: CASSLFSGTSGTDTQYF.

The V gene is TRBV3-1, the J gene TRBJ1-1; the D gene is possibly TRBD1 (5 bases). The V gene's germline CDR1 is LGHDT and CDR2 YNNKEL (reference sequence). Deletions cut 3 bases from V and 3 bases from J, with 11 bases between. The CDR3 loop spans 14 amino acids. CDR3 protein: CASSQQTVHTEAFF. The CDR3 DNA sequence: TGTGCCAGCAGCCAGCAGACAGTGCACACTGAAGCTTTCTTT.